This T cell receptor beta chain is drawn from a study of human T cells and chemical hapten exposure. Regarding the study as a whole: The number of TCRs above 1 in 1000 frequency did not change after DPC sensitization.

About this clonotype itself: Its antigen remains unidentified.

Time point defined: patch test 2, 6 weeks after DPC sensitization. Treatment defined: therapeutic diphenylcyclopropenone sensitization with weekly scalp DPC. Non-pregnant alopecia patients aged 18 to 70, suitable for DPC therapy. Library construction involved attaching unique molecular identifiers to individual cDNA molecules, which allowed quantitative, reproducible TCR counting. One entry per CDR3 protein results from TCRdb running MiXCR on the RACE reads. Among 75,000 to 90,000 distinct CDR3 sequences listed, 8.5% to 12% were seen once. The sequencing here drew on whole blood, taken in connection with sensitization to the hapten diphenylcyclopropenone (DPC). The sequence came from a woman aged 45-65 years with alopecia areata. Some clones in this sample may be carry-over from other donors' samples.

Here the CDR3 DNA reads TGCAGCGTTGATCCTGCGGAGACCCAGTACTTC. This gives the protein CSVDPAETQYF. The V gene is TRBV29-1, the J gene TRBJ2-5, with no clear D. V lost 3 bases and J 5 bases, leaving 7 bases between the germline ends. This CDR3 comprises 11 residues. Germline lookup yields CDR1 SQVTM and CDR2 ANQGSEA.